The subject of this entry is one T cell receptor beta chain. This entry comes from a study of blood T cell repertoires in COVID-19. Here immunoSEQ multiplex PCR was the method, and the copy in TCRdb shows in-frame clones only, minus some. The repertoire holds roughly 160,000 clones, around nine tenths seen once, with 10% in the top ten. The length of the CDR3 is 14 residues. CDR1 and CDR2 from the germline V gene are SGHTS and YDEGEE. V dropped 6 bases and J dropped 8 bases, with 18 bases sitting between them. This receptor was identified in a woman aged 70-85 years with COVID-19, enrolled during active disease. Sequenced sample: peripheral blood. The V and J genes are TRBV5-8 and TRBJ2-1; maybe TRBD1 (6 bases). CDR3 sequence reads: CASTRTRAGDEQFF. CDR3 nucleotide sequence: TGTGCCAGCACCCGAACGAGGGCAGGGGATGAGCAGTTCTTC.